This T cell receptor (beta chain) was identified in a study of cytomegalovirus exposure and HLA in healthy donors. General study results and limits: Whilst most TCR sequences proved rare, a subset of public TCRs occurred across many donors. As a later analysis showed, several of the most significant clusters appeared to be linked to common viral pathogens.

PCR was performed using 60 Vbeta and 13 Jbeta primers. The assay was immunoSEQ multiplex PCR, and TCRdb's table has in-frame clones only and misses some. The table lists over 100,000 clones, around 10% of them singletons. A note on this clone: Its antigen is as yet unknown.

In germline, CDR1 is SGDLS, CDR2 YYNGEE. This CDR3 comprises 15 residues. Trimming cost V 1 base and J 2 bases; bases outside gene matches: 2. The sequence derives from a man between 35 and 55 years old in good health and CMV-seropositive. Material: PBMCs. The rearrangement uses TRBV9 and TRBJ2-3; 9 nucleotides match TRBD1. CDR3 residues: CASSVRDRVTDTQYF. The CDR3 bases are TGTGCCAGCAGCGTACGGGACAGGGTCACAGATACGCAGTATTTT.